This T cell receptor beta chain was identified during a study of blood T cell repertoires in COVID-19. Across the study: The origin of the acute and convalescent COVID-19 samples was the United States, Italy and Spain. PBMCs, B-cell-depleted T cells, or T cells were the source of the cDNA or gDNA that made up the material.

Produced via immunoSEQ multiplex PCR; TCRdb's table is partial and in-frame only. This repertoire shows approximately 200,000 clones, about nine tenths found once; its top ten account for around 4.5%. This clone was observed a single time. V was clipped by 0 bases and J by 5 bases, with 6 bases between them. The CDR3 is 13 amino acids. Germline V gives CDR1 SGHRS, CDR2 YFSETQ. J is TRBJ2-4 and V is TRBV5-1, with D hard to call. Sequenced sample: peripheral blood. The clonotype comes from a man aged 50-59 years with acute or convalescent COVID-19. The CDR3 loop is CASSLGSQNIQYF. The CDR3 DNA sequence: TGCGCCAGCAGCTTGGGCAGTCAAAACATTCAGTACTTC. Drawing the rest from reference TRBV5-1 and TRBJ2-4, the complete variable domain is KAGVTQTPRYLIKTRGQQVTLSCSPISGHRSVSWYQQTPGQGLQFLFEYFSETQRNKGNFPGRFSGRQFSNSRSEMNVSTLELGDSALYLCASSLGSQNIQYFGAGTRLSVL.